The 18 T cell receptor beta chains below come from one sample, sequenced in a study of T cells in Graves' hyperthyroidism and ophthalmopathy. There were TCR beta CDR3 regions amplified from RNA transcripts. A set of HTBI primers served as the primers for a first-round RT-PCR of the TCR CDR3. TCRdb called the multiplex PCR reads again in MiXCR, with one record for every CDR3 protein. The table has 620,000 or so distinct CDR3 sequences, 14% seen once. The specimen was blood. The receptor set was obtained from a woman between 50 and 59 years old with Graves' ophthalmopathy.

This clonotype was observed a few times. The V gene is TRBV20-1, the J gene TRBJ2-2, with a tentative D call TRBD2 (5 bases). The germline V gene has CDR1 DFQATT and CDR2 SNEGSKA (reference sequence). V gave up 1 base and J gave up 4 bases, with 7 bases separating them. CDR3 length equals 13 residues. The CDR3 nucleotides read TGCAGTGCTAGAGCGGGAATCACCGGGGAGCTGTTTTTT. Translated: CSARAGITGELFF.

This clonotype has more than one count but fewer than ten. V and J are TRBV19 and TRBJ1-2; no reliable D call. Germline lookup yields CDR1 LNHDA and CDR2 SQIVND (reference sequence). V lost 3 bases and J lost 8, with 13 bases in between. CDR3 size: 13 residues. CDR3 sequence: CASSMGDLYGYTF. The CDR3 coding sequence is TGTGCCAGTAGTATGGGAGACCTGTACGGCTACACCTTC.

The chain recombines TRBV9 with TRBJ2-3, with 14 bases fitting TRBD2. The CDR3 has 17 amino acids. V dropped 3 bases and J dropped 2; count of bases not matched to a gene: 5. CDR1 and CDR2 from the germline V gene are SGDLS and YYNGEE. CDR3 in DNA: TGTGCCAGCAGCGGGCGGGGACTAGCGGGAGTCACAGATACGCAGTATTTT. Protein product: CASSGRGLAGVTDTQYF.

The chain carries TRBV28 and TRBJ1-1; 7 positions match TRBD1. The V and J ends lost 6 bases and 11 bases, in that order; junction bases with no gene match: 6. Germline values: CDR1 MDHEN, CDR2 SYDVKM. The CDR3 sequence is 11 residues long. The CDR3 bases are TGTGCCAGCAGGGACAGGCTAGGGGCTTTCTTT. Its translation is CASRDRLGAFF. The full variable domain, with the rest looked up from reference TRBV28 and TRBJ1-1, is DVKVTQSSRYLVKRTGEKVFLECVQDMDHENMFWYRQDPGLGLRLIYFSYDVKMKEKGDIPEGYSVSREKKERFSLILESASTNQTSMYLCASRDRLGAFFGQGTRLTVV.

This clonotype was counted only a few times. V gene TRBV7-2 combines with J gene TRBJ1-6; TRBD1 is a possible D gene (5 bases). The V gene's germline CDR1 is SGHTA and CDR2 FQGNSA. The CDR3 spans 16 residues. The V end lost 3 bases, the J end lost 7 bases, and 16 bases lay between the germline ends. The CDR3 DNA follows: TGTGCCAGCAGCTTCTACGGGACGGTGAAGAATTCACCCCTCCACTTT. It yields the protein CASSFYGTVKNSPLHF.

At least ten counts were recorded for this clonotype. The gene calls are TRBV11-1 and TRBJ1-1; TRBD1 agrees at 12 bases. The germline gives CDR1 SGHAT, CDR2 FQDESV (reference sequence). The junction had 6 bases not matched to a gene; V was cut back by 5 bases and J by 8 bases. The CDR3 sequence is 14 residues long. CDR3 protein: CASSVGDRGLEAFF. The CDR3 coding sequence is TGTGCCAGCAGCGTAGGGGACAGGGGGCTCGAAGCTTTCTTT.

CDR3 coding DNA: TGTGCCAGCACCGGGGGGTCTTGGACTGAAGCTTTCTTT. Protein product: CASTGGSWTEAFF. The chain couples TRBV27 to TRBJ1-1, with D possibly TRBD1 on 5 matching bases. The CDR3 is made up of 13 amino acids. Germline CDR1 is MNHEY and CDR2 is SMNVEV (reference sequence). The germline V and J ends were trimmed by 7 bases and 5 bases, with 14 bases remaining between them.

CDR3 DNA sequence: TGTGCCAGCAGCTTGCACGGACAGGGCACCACAGCCAAAAACATTCAGTACTTC. It yields the protein CASSLHGQGTTAKNIQYF. V usage is TRBV5-6 and J usage is TRBJ2-4; 8 nucleotides line up with TRBD1. The CDR3 is made up of 18 amino acids. Germline CDR1 and CDR2: SGHDT and YYEEEE. Trimming removed 1 base from V and 0 bases from J; junction bases left unmatched: 9.

This chain joins TRBV7-2 and TRBJ2-1; 10 bases are shared with TRBD1. Germline loops: CDR1 SGHTA, CDR2 FQGNSA. With V trimmed by 5 bases and J by 9 bases, 10 bases remained unmatched. This CDR3 contains 15 residues. CDR3 in amino acids: CASSPDRGRLSEQFF. The CDR3 DNA reads as TGTGCCAGCAGCCCAGACAGGGGGCGTTTAAGTGAGCAGTTCTTC.

This clonotype was detected ten times or more. The chain uses TRBV12-3 or TRBV12-4 and TRBJ1-1; TRBD1 might be the D (5 bases). The CDR3 length is 15 residues. Deletions cut 5 bases from V and 4 bases from J, with 17 bases between. CDR3 bases: TGTGCCAGCAGTAATACCCCGTTGGGGGGCACTGAAGCTTTCTTT. This gives the protein CASSNTPLGGTEAFF.

This clonotype has a count of ten or more. This chain joins TRBV14 and TRBJ2-7; 7 nucleotides agree with TRBD1. Per the germline V gene, CDR1 is SGHDN and CDR2 is FVKESK. Trimming cost V 4 bases and J 3 bases; bases outside gene matches: 3. This CDR3 spans 13 amino acids. In nucleotides, the CDR3 is TGTGCCAGCAGCCGGGCAGGGGGCTACGAGCAGTACTTC. Translating gives CASSRAGGYEQYF.

V and J are TRBV18 and TRBJ2-2, with D possibly TRBD1 on 6 matching bases. The CDR3 is made up of 16 amino acids. With 2 bases removed from V and 2 bases from J, the gap between germline ends came to 12 bases. The V gene's germline CDR1 is KGHSH and CDR2 LQKENI. CDR3 loop: CASSPVTGANTGELFF. Here the CDR3 DNA reads TGTGCCAGCTCACCAGTGACAGGTGCTAACACCGGGGAGCTGTTTTTT.

This clonotype appeared many times. The V and J genes are TRBV6-5 and TRBJ2-7; TRBD2 matches at 10 bases. Germline V CDR1 and CDR2: MNHEY, SVGAGI. CDR3 length: 14 amino acids. Losses at the gene ends were 0 bases for V and 4 bases for J; bases not matched to a gene: 0. The CDR3 nucleotides read TGTGCCAGCAGTTACTCGACTAGCGGGTACGAGCAGTACTTC. As protein: CASSYSTSGYEQYF.

In this sample, this clonotype turned up many times. The genes are TRBV12-3 or TRBV12-4 and TRBJ1-5; a possible D gene is TRBD1 (6 bases). V was cut by 6 bases and J by 4 bases, with 10 bases left in between. CDR3 size: 13 residues. CDR3 region: CASRRTANQPQHF. The CDR3 nucleotides are TGTGCCAGCAGAAGGACAGCTAATCAGCCCCAGCATTTT.

This clonotype showed up many times. The genes are TRBV12-3 or TRBV12-4 and TRBJ2-3; weak D call: TRBD1 (5 bases). CDR3 length: 13 residues. Trimming removed 5 bases at V and 7 bases at J, with 13 bases between. The CDR3 nucleotides read TGTGCCAGCAGTCCTAGTGGGGCTTATACGCAGTATTTT. This encodes CASSPSGAYTQYF.

The V call is TRBV27, the J call TRBJ1-1; D remains unclear. Trimming took off 2 bases at V and 1 base at J, with 8 bases between the two ends. This CDR3 region has 14 residues. The germline CDR1 and CDR2 sequences are MNHEY and SMNVEV (reference sequence). CDR3 sequence reads: CASSLTLPNTEAFF. CDR3 nucleotides: TGTGCCAGCAGTTTAACCCTACCGAACACTGAAGCTTTCTTT.

This clonotype was detected many times. The V gene is TRBV6-5, the J gene TRBJ2-7; unclear D gene. Per the germline V gene, CDR1 is MNHEY and CDR2 is SVGAGI. The CDR3 contains 13 residues. Trimming cost V 2 bases and J 0 bases, with 5 bases left between them. For the CDR3, the DNA is TGTGCCAGCAGTTACGATTTCTCCTACGAGCAGTACTTC. This codes for CASSYDFSYEQYF.

This clonotype has just a few counts. V and J are TRBV28 and TRBJ2-1; D is tentatively TRBD1 or TRBD2 (6 bases each). V lost 4 bases and J lost 5, with 18 bases in between. The CDR3 sequence is 16 residues long. Germline V gives CDR1 MDHEN, CDR2 SYDVKM. The DNA of the CDR3 is TGTGCCAGCAGTTCATCCCGAGGGGGGATAAACAATGAGCAGTTCTTC. This encodes CASSSSRGGINNEQFF.